The 8 T cell receptor beta chains presented below share a single source sample, sequenced in a study of spatial heterogeneity in lung cancer. Their antigens are not known. Regarding time point: sample taken at primary tumor resection. TCRdb re-called the 5' RACE reads with MiXCR, one entry per CDR3 protein. The table has under 4,000 distinct CDR3 sequences, around a tenth seen once. Whole-study findings and limits: The study found that expanded intratumoral alpha and beta TCR counts tracked tumor mutation counts.

This sample comprised lung tumor tissue, obtained at surgery. These receptors all stem from a male donor with early-stage non-small cell lung cancer.

The chain is built from TRBV3-1 and TRBJ2-7; D not certain. There are 13 residues in the CDR3. V was clipped by 1 base and J by 6 bases, with 10 bases between them. Germline V gene lookup returns CDR1 LGHDT and CDR2 YNNKEL (reference sequence). The CDR3 DNA follows: TGTGCCAGCAGCCAAGTCGTAGGTTCCGAGCAGTACTTC. The encoded protein is CASSQVVGSEQYF.

This clonotype was recorded many times. The J gene is TRBJ2-5, the V gene TRBV20-1, with TRBD2 as a possible D gene (5 bases). Trimming cost V 5 bases and J 4 bases, with 20 bases left between them. In germline, CDR1 is DFQATT, CDR2 SNEGSKA (reference sequence). This CDR3 is 15 amino acids long. CDR3 in amino acids: CSADGDVKAPETQYF. CDR3 DNA: TGCAGTGCTGACGGGGATGTAAAGGCCCCAGAGACCCAGTACTTC.

This clonotype was observed many times. The rearrangement uses TRBV4-2 and TRBJ2-3, with D possibly matching TRBD1 (6 bases). This CDR3 is built from 16 residues. Germline V lookup: CDR1 LGHNA, CDR2 YNFKEQ. Trimming took off 2 bases at V and 4 bases at J, with 16 bases between the two ends. Here the CDR3 reads CASSQNNRGGADTQYF. In DNA, the CDR3 is TGTGCCAGCAGCCAAAATAATAGAGGGGGAGCAGATACGCAGTATTTT.

This clonotype rates as medium-sized. In DNA form, the CDR3 reads TGCGCCAGCAGCCAAGGGGGAAGACGAGCGGGAGAGAGTAATGAGCAGTTCTTC. This encodes CASSQGGRRAGESNEQFF. The chain couples TRBV4-3 to TRBJ2-1; 8 bases agree with TRBD2. In germline, CDR1 is LGHNA, CDR2 YSLEER. The CDR3 sequence is 18 residues long. Losses at the gene ends were 1 base for V and 7 bases for J; bases not matched to a gene: 15.

This sequence joins TRBV6-5 and TRBJ1-2; tentative D call: TRBD1 (6 bases). V shed 1 base and J shed 2 bases, with 17 bases lying between them. This CDR3 has 17 residues. Germline values: CDR1 MNHEY, CDR2 SVGAGI. The DNA for the CDR3 is TGTGCCAGCAGTTACTTCCAAGGGGGAGAGTCAAACTATGGCTACACCTTC. Encoded protein: CASSYFQGGESNYGYTF.

This clonotype was seen at least ten times. The rearrangement links TRBV7-2 to TRBJ1-5; D remains unclear. The V end was cut by 5 bases, the J end by 4 bases, with 12 bases between. CDR3 length: 14 residues. Germline CDR1 is SGHTA and CDR2 is FQGNSA. DNA for the CDR3: TGTGCCAGCAGCACCGGCAACGGGAATCAGCCCCAGCATTTT. Its protein is CASSTGNGNQPQHF.

This clonotype is labeled medium-sized. The chain uses TRBV5-8 and TRBJ2-2; 11 nucleotides line up with TRBD1. V was pared by 7 bases and J by 5 bases, with 10 bases of the junction left unmatched. The germline gives CDR1 SGHTS, CDR2 YDEGEE. This CDR3 contains 16 residues. The CDR3 DNA is TGTGCCAGCCGCTGGACAGGGGGCATAGTGACCGGGGAGCTGTTTTTT. It is translated as CASRWTGGIVTGELFF.

This clonotype is medium-sized within its sample. The chain couples TRBV29-1 to TRBJ2-7; 15 bases align to TRBD2. Unmatched junction bases numbered 19, after V lost 7 bases and J lost 6 bases. This CDR3 spans 18 amino acids. CDR1 and CDR2 (germline): SQVTM, ANQGSEA. As DNA, the CDR3 is TGCAGCGCAGACCCTTCAACGGAGGGGACTAGCGGGAGGTGCGAGCAGTACTTC. Translated, it gives CSADPSTEGTSGRCEQYF.